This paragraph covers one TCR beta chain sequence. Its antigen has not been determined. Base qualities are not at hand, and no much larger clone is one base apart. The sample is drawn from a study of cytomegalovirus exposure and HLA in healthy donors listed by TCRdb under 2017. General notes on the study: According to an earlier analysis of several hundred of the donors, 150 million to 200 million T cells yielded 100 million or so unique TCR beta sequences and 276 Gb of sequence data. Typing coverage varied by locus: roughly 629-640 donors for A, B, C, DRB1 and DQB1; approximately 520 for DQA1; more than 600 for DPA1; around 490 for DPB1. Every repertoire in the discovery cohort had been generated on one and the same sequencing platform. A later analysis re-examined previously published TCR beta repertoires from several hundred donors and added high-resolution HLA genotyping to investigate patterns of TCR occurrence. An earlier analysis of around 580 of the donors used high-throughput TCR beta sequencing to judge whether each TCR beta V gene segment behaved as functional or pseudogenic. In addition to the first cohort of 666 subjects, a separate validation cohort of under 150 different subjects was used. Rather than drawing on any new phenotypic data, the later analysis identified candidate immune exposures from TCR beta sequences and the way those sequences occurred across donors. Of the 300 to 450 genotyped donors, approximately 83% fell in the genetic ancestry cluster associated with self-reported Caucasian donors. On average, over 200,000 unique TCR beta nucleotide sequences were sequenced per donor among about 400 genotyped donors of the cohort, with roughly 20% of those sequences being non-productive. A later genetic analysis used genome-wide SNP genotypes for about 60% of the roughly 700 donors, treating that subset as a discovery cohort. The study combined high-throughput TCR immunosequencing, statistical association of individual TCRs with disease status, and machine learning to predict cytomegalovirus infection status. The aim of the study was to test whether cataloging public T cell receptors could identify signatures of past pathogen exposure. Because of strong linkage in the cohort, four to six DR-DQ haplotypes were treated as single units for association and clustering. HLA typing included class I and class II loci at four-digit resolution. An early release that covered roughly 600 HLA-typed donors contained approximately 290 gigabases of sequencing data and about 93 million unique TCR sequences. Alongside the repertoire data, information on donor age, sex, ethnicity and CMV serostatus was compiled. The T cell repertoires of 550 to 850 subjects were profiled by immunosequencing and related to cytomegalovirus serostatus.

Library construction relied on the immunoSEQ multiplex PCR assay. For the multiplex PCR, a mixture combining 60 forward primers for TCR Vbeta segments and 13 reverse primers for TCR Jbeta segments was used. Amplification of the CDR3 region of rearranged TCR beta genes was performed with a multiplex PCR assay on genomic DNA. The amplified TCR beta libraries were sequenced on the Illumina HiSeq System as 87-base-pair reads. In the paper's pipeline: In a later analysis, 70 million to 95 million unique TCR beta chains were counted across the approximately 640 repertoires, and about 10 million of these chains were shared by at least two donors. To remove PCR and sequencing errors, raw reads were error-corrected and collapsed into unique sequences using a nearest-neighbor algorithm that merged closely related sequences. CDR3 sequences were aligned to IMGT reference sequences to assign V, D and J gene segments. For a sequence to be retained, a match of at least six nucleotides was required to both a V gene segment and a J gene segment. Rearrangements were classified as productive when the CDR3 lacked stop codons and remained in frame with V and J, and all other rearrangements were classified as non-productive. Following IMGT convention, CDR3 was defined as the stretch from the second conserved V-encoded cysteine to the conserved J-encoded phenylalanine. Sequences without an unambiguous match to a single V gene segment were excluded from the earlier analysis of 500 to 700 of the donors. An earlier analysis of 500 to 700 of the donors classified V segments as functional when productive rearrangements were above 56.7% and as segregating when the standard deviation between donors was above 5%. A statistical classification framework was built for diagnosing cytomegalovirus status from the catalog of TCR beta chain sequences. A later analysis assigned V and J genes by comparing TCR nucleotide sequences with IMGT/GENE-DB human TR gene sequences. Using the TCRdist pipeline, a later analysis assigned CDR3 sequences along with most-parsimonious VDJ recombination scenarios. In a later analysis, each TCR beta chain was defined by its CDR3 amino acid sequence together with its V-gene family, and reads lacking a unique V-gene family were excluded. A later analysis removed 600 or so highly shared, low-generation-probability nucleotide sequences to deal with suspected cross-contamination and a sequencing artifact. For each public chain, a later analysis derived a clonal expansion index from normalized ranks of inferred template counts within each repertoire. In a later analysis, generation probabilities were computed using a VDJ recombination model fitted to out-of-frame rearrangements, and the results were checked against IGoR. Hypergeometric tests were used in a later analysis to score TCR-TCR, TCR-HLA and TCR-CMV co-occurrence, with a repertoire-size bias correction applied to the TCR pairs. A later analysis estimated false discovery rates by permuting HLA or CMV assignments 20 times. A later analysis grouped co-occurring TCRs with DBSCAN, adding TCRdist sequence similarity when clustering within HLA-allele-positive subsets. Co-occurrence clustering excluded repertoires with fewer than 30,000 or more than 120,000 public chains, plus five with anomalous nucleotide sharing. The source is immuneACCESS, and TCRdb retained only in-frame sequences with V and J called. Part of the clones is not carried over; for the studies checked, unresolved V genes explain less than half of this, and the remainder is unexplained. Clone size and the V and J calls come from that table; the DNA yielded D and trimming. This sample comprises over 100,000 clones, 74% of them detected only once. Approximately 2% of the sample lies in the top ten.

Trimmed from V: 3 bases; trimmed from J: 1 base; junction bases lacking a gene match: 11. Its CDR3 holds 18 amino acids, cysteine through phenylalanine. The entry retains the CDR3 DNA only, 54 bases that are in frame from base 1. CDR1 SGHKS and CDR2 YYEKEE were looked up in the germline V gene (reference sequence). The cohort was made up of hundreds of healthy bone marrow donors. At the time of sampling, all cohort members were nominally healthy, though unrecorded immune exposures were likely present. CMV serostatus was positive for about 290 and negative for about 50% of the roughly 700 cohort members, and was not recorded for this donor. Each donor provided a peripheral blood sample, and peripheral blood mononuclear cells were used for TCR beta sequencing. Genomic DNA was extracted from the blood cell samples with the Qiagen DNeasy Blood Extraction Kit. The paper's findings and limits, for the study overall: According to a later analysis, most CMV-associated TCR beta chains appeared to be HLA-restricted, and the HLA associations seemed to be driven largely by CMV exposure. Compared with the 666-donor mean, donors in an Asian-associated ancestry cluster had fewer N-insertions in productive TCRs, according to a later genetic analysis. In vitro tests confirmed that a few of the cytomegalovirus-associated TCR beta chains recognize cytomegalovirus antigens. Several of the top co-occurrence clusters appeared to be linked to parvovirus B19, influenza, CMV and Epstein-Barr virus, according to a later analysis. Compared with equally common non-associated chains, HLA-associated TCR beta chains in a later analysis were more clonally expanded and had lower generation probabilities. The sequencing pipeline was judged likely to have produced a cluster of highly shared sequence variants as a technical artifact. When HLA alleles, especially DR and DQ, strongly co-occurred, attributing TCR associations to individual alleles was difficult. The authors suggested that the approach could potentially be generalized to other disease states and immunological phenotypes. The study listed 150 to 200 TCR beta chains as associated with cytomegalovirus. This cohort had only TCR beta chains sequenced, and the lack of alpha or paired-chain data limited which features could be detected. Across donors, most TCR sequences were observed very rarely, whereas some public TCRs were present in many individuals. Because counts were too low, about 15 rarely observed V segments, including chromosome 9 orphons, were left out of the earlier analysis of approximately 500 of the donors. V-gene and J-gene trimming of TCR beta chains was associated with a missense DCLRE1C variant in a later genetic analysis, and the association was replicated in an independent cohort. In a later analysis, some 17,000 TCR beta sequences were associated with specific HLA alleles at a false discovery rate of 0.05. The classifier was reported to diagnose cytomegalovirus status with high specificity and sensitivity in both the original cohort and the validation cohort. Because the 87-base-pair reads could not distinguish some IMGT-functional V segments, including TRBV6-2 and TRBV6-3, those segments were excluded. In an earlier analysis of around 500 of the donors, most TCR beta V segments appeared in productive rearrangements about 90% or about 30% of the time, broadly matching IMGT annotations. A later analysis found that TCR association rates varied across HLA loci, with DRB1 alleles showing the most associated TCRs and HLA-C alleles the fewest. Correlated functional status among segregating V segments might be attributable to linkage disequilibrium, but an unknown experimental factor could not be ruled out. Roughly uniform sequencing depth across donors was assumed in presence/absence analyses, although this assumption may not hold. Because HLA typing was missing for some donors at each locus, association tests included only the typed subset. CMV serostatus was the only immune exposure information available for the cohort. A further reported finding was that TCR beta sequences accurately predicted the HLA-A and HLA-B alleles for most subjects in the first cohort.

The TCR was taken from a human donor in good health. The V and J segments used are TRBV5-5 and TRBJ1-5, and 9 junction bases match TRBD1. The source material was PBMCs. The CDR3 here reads CASSSKFRDRVSNQPQHF. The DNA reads TGTGCCAGCAGCTCAAAATTCCGGGACAGGGTAAGCAATCAGCCCCAGCATTTT.